This T cell receptor beta chain appears in the sequencing data of a study of T cell repertoires in cytomegalovirus infection. About the study: Selected CMV epitopes included recently identified HLA-C-restricted ones as well as well-studied HLA-B-restricted ones. Shared public TCR beta signatures pointed to both CMV infection and a matching HLA type.

Germline V CDR1 and CDR2: LNHNV, YYDKDF (reference sequence). With 1 base clipped from V and 4 bases from J, the junction kept 11 bases outside the gene matches. The CDR3 length is 17 residues. Comment on this clonotype: Its antigen remains unknown.

TCRdb re-derived calls from the reads in MiXCR, one entry per CDR3 protein. The data hold around 900,000 distinct CDR3 sequences, with about 33% observed a single time. The study's findings and limits: Clonotypes of TCR beta that were HLA-C-restricted and CMV-specific dominated the ex vivo response. Using cumulative public TCR beta family frequency, the authors identified those who carried CMV together with the relevant HLA.

This specimen consisted of cultured CD8+ T cells from PBMCs, obtained from culture after CMV antigen stimulation. The clonotype was recovered from a human donor in good health (CMV status not recorded). Some clones in this sample may be carry-over from other donors' samples. The V and J genes are TRBV15 and TRBJ1-1, with 8 bases lining up with TRBD1. For the CDR3, the DNA is TGTGCCACCAGCAGAGGGGGGGACGACAGGGGCAGCACTGAAGCTTTCTTT. This gives the protein CATSRGGDDRGSTEAFF.